These 23 T cell receptor beta chains share one sample of origin, sequenced in a study of cytomegalovirus exposure and HLA in healthy donors. PCR involved 60 Vbeta and 13 Jbeta primers. Assay used: immunoSEQ multiplex PCR; TCRdb lists only in-frame clones, some missing. The profile shows about 160,000 clones, 75% to 85% of them singletons. Sequencing input: PBMCs. Every receptor here comes from a man under 40 in good health and CMV-seronegative.

The V and J genes are TRBV25-1 and TRBJ1-1; TRBD1 might be the D (6 bases). CDR1 is MGHDK and CDR2 is SYGVNS in the germline V gene. This CDR3 is built from 11 residues. The CDR3 protein is CGEDRIFEAFF. CDR3 in DNA: TGTGGAGAGGACAGAATTTTTGAAGCTTTCTTT. The variable domain in full, with the rest retrieved from reference TRBV25-1 and TRBJ1-1, is EADIYQTPRYLVIGTGKKITLECSQTMGHDKMYWYQQDPGMELHLIHYSYGVNSTEKGDLSSESTVSRIRTEHFPLTLESARPSHTSQYLCGEDRIFEAFFGQGTRLTVV.

In this sample, this clone turned up a few times. V usage is TRBV27 and J usage is TRBJ1-5, with D possibly being TRBD1 (5 bases). The length of the CDR3 is 13 residues. The V end lost 5 bases, the J end lost 5 bases, and 10 bases lay between the germline ends. Germline V gene sequence: CDR1 MNHEY, CDR2 SMNVEV (reference sequence). CDR3 residues: CASSPGGDQPQHF. In DNA, the CDR3 is TGTGCCAGCAGTCCCGGGGGAGATCAGCCCCAGCATTTT.

This chain joins TRBV30 and TRBJ2-5, with a tentative D call TRBD2 (6 bases). The CDR3 length is 17 residues. V was pared by 0 bases and J by 6 bases, with 23 bases between. Germline V gene data show CDR1 as GTSNPN and CDR2 as SVGIG (reference sequence). CDR3 nucleotide sequence: TGTGCCTGGAGTGTGCAAGGGGACTCCCTCGGCTCAAAGACCCAGTACTTC. Translating it yields CAWSVQGDSLGSKTQYF.

The chain combines TRBV5-1 with TRBJ1-2; 9 positions match TRBD1. Unmatched junction bases numbered 4, after V lost 4 bases and J lost 3 bases. CDR1 is SGHRS and CDR2 is YFSETQ in the germline V gene. This CDR3 spans 14 amino acids. The CDR3 protein is CASSRTGGDYGYTF. CDR3 bases: TGCGCCAGCAGCCGAACAGGGGGCGACTATGGCTACACCTTC.

The genes are TRBV7-9 and TRBJ1-1; perhaps TRBD1 as D (5 bases). Germline V gene sequence: CDR1 SEHNR, CDR2 FQNEAQ (reference sequence). The CDR3 is made up of 13 amino acids. The V and J ends lost 5 bases and 0 bases respectively, with 7 bases between them. CDR3 residues: CASSRGLNTEAFF. CDR3 coding DNA: TGTGCCAGCAGCCGGGGGTTGAACACTGAAGCTTTCTTT.

The genes are TRBV4-3 and TRBJ1-4; D is unclear. The CDR3 contains 15 residues. Germline assignment: CDR1 LGHNA and CDR2 YSLEER. V lost 0 bases to trimming and J lost 3 bases, with 8 bases between them. The CDR3 DNA reads TGCGCCAGCAGCCAAGATTTGCGTTCTAATGAAAAACTGTTTTTT. It is translated as CASSQDLRSNEKLFF.

This chain uses TRBV9 with TRBJ2-7, with a weak D call TRBD2 (6 bases). Germline CDR1 and CDR2: SGDLS and YYNGEE. The CDR3 consists of 15 residues. Trimming removed 0 bases from V and 5 bases from J, with 15 bases in between. In DNA form, the CDR3 reads TGTGCCAGCAGCGTAGTTGGGGGGAAGGTCGACGAGCAGTACTTC. Amino acid sequence: CASSVVGGKVDEQYF.

The chain couples TRBV19 to TRBJ1-1, with no clear D. The germline CDR1 and CDR2 sequences are LNHDA and SQIVND (reference sequence). The CDR3 is made up of 14 amino acids. Trimming pared 7 bases from V and 11 bases from J, leaving 23 bases between. The CDR3 is CASTVLAERGGAFF. Written as DNA, the CDR3 is TGTGCCAGTACTGTCCTGGCCGAACGAGGTGGGGCTTTCTTT.

The rearrangement links TRBV28 to TRBJ1-1; D gene unclear. With 5 bases removed from V and 0 bases from J, the gap between germline ends came to 16 bases. The CDR3 contains 16 residues. The V gene's germline CDR1 is MDHEN and CDR2 SYDVKM. The CDR3 is CASSPSQVTMNTEAFF. CDR3 coding DNA: TGTGCCAGCAGTCCCTCCCAAGTAACTATGAACACTGAAGCTTTCTTT.

This clone occurred a few times. The chain uses TRBV2 and TRBJ1-4; D is unclear. The ends were cut back, 5 bases at V and 5 bases at J, with 15 bases in the middle. The CDR3 runs to 15 residues. Germline V gives CDR1 SNHLY, CDR2 FYNNEI. CDR3 sequence: CASSYNGYGNEKLFF. The CDR3 DNA reads TGTGCCAGCAGTTACAACGGGTATGGGAATGAAAAACTGTTTTTT.

This clone appeared a few times. The genes are TRBV5-5 and TRBJ2-6; tentatively, D is TRBD2 (5 bases). Trimming stripped 2 bases from V and 0 bases from J, with 12 bases between. The germline CDR1 and CDR2 sequences are SGHKS and YYEKEE (reference sequence). The CDR3 extends over 17 amino acids. The CDR3 DNA is TGTGCCAGCAGCTTCGCCGACCGGGGCTCTGGGGCCAACGTCCTGACTTTC. Amino acids: CASSFADRGSGANVLTF.

The rearrangement links TRBV11-1 to TRBJ1-1; D is perhaps TRBD1 (5 bases). Germline-derived CDR1 and CDR2 are SGHAT and FQDESV (reference sequence). The V gene lost 4 bases and the J gene lost 0 bases, with 12 bases spanning the gap. There are 15 residues in the CDR3. CDR3 protein: CASSSQGLLNTEAFF. CDR3 nucleotide sequence: TGTGCCAGCAGCTCGCAGGGACTCCTGAACACTGAAGCTTTCTTT.

The chain is built from TRBV19 and TRBJ1-2, with D maybe TRBD1 (6 bases). Germline values: CDR1 LNHDA, CDR2 SQIVND (reference sequence). V gave up 7 bases and J gave up 2 bases, with 14 bases separating them. The length of the CDR3 is 14 residues. CDR3 coding DNA: TGTGCCAGTATTCCGGGACACCTAAACTATGGCTACACCTTC. Its protein is CASIPGHLNYGYTF.

The genes are TRBV30 and TRBJ1-3, with D unresolved. The CDR3 has 15 residues. Germline V gene lookup returns CDR1 GTSNPN and CDR2 SVGIG (reference sequence). The V gene lost 0 bases and the J gene lost 0 bases, with 9 bases spanning the gap. The CDR3 DNA reads as TGTGCCTGGAGTGTAAGCAGGCGCTCTGGAAACACCATATATTTT. Its translation is CAWSVSRRSGNTIYF. Full variable domain (missing parts from reference TRBV30 and TRBJ1-3): SQTIHQWPATLVQPVGSPLSLECTVEGTSNPNLYWYRQAAGRGLQLLFYSVGIGQISSEVPQNLSASRPQDRQFILSSKKLLLSDSGFYLCAWSVSRRSGNTIYFGEGSWLTVV.

V usage is TRBV5-4 and J usage is TRBJ1-3; the D is unclear. Germline CDR1 and CDR2: SGHNT and YYREEE (reference sequence). Trimming stripped 0 bases from V and 10 bases from J, with 8 bases between. The CDR3 covers 12 residues. In DNA form, the CDR3 reads TGTGCCAGCAGCTTGGCCGGGTCGACCATATATTTT. This gives the protein CASSLAGSTIYF.

V usage is TRBV27 and J usage is TRBJ2-7; possibly TRBD1 for D (5 bases). This CDR3 is built from 15 residues. The ends were cut back, 0 bases at V and 4 bases at J, with 13 bases in the middle. Germline assignment: CDR1 MNHEY and CDR2 SMNVEV (reference sequence). The chain's CDR3 is CASSLSVRVSYEQYF. Here the CDR3 DNA reads TGTGCCAGCAGTTTATCGGTCAGGGTGTCGTACGAGCAGTACTTC.

The gene calls are TRBV9 and TRBJ2-1; 8 positions agree with TRBD1. V was pared by 4 bases and J by 3 bases, with 3 bases of the junction left unmatched. Per germline, CDR1 SGDLS and CDR2 YYNGEE. The CDR3 is 14 amino acids. The CDR3 bases are TGTGCCAGCAGCAGCGGACAGGGCTACAATGAGCAGTTCTTC. It encodes CASSSGQGYNEQFF.

The chain has TRBV5-1 and TRBJ1-4; D possibly corresponds to TRBD1 (6 bases). The germline V gene encodes CDR1 SGHRS and CDR2 YFSETQ. This CDR3 spans 15 amino acids. V lost 4 bases and J lost 6, with 16 bases in between. DNA for the CDR3: TGCGCCAGCAGCCCCACAGGGCGCTTGGATGAAAAACTGTTTTTT. Its translation: CASSPTGRLDEKLFF. Variable domain in full (rest from reference TRBV5-1 and TRBJ1-4): KAGVTQTPRYLIKTRGQQVTLSCSPISGHRSVSWYQQTPGQGLQFLFEYFSETQRNKGNFPGRFSGRQFSNSRSEMNVSTLELGDSALYLCASSPTGRLDEKLFFGSGTQLSVL.

The rearrangement joins TRBV6-1 to TRBJ2-6, with TRBD1 identical over 7 bases. This CDR3 region has 15 residues. J was trimmed by 3 bases and V by 3 bases; bases with no gene match: 2. Germline CDR1 reads MNHNS; CDR2 reads SASEGT. The chain's CDR3 is CASSEGTVGANVLTF. The CDR3 DNA reads as TGTGCCAGCAGTGAGGGGACAGTTGGGGCCAACGTCCTGACTTTC.

The rearrangement links TRBV9 to TRBJ2-7, with 7 bases aligning to TRBD2. Trimming at V came to 4 bases and at J to 5 bases, leaving 6 bases not matched to a gene. The V gene's germline CDR1 is SGDLS and CDR2 YYNGEE. The CDR3 length is 13 residues. CDR3 sequence reads: CASSPGLDDEQYF. DNA of the CDR3: TGTGCCAGCAGCCCCGGACTAGACGACGAGCAGTACTTC.

This chain connects TRBV6-5 to TRBJ1-5; D not resolved. The germline CDR1 and CDR2 sequences are MNHEY and SVGAGI. Trimming took off 0 bases at V and 3 bases at J, with 9 bases between the two ends. This CDR3 is 15 amino acids long. The CDR3 here is CASSYSRGANQPQHF. CDR3 DNA sequence: TGTGCCAGCAGTTACTCGCGGGGAGCCAATCAGCCCCAGCATTTT.

This chain uses TRBV6-1 with TRBJ2-1, with D unclear. The V and J ends lost 7 bases and 5 bases respectively, with 12 bases between them. Germline values: CDR1 MNHNS, CDR2 SASEGT. The CDR3 contains 13 residues. CDR3 coding DNA: TGTGCCAGCATCCCCCTAGAACACAATGAGCAGTTCTTC. Translating it yields CASIPLEHNEQFF.

This clone appeared a few times. The chain combines TRBV5-6 with TRBJ1-2; no definite D call. The V end was cut by 2 bases, the J end by 10 bases, with 15 bases between. CDR1 is SGHDT, CDR2 YYEEEE, per germline. The CDR3 is made up of 13 amino acids. The CDR3 DNA reads TGTGCCAGCAGCTTTTTGCTGGACTATACCTACACCTTC. It yields the protein CASSFLLDYTYTF.